This T cell receptor beta chain was sequenced during a study of identical twins. Study-wide findings and caveats: Out-of-frame alpha sequences common to twins exhibited a surplus of low generation probability. High-abundance cord blood beta clonotypes had fewer insertions; memory repertoires showed none.

This clonotype was seen only a few times. Its antigen remains unknown. Germline CDR1 reads SGHRS; CDR2 reads YFSETQ. V lost 2 bases, J lost 3 bases, and 4 bases stayed unmatched. This CDR3 region has 16 residues. Template switching, a step in the protocol, added a universal primer site, and cDNA carried unique molecular identifiers. TCRdb recomputed calls from the 5' RACE reads with MiXCR, one row per CDR3 protein. The profile shows hundreds of thousands of distinct CDR3 sequences, around 8.6% of them singletons. In addition, the sample was reused for a study of yellow fever vaccine responses in identical twins.

This chain joins TRBV5-1 and TRBJ2-1; TRBD2 matches at 11 bases. Material: PBMCs. This TCR came from a woman younger than 30 in good health. The CDR3 protein is CASSFRGLADYNEQFF. The DNA for the CDR3 is TGCGCCAGCAGCTTTAGGGGACTAGCGGACTACAATGAGCAGTTCTTC.